This T cell receptor (beta chain) was identified in a study of human T cells and chemical hapten exposure. This clonotype was seen a handful of times. Extraction yielded total RNA from whole blood (unfractionated). TCRdb re-derived calls from the 5' RACE reads in MiXCR, one entry per CDR3 protein. In the table there are about 140,000 distinct CDR3 sequences, 4.1% of which are singletons. Germline assignment: CDR1 LNHDA and CDR2 SQIVND (reference sequence). Trimming took off 5 bases at V and 0 bases at J, with 10 bases between the two ends. This CDR3 contains 15 residues. This sequence was found in a female donor in good health. This chain uses TRBV19 with TRBJ1-4, with TRBD1 as a possible D gene (5 bases). This chain's CDR3 is CASSPETATNEKLFF. CDR3 coding DNA: TGTGCCAGTAGTCCCGAGACAGCAACTAATGAAAAACTGTTTTTT.